Each of the 23 T cell receptor beta chains below was sequenced from the same sample in a study of CD8 T cells in ankylosing spondylitis. Regarding the study as a whole: A motif in TCR beta, a set of fewer than ten highly homologous variants, appeared characteristic of ankylosing spondylitis blood.

No antigen is known for these receptors. A single record per CDR3 protein comes from TCRdb applying MiXCR to the 5' RACE reads. The sample shows 470,000 or so distinct CDR3 sequences, around 26% of them seen only once. Input material: blood, either unsorted or a sorted T cell fraction (not recorded which). Every receptor here comes from a male donor with ankylosing spondylitis.

This clonotype was seen more than once but under ten times. This chain links TRBV4-1 with TRBJ2-5; a possible D gene is TRBD1 (5 bases). The ends were cut back, 0 bases at V and 5 bases at J, with 13 bases in the middle. This CDR3 is 15 amino acids long. The germline V gene has CDR1 MGHRA and CDR2 YSYEKL. CDR3 sequence (DNA): TGCGCCAGCAGCCAAGATTGGACACGACGGGAGACCCAGTACTTC. Its translation: CASSQDWTRRETQYF.

The sample holds one count of this clonotype. In DNA form, the CDR3 reads TGTGCCAGCAGAGCTGGACTCAACAATGAGCAGTTCTTC. Translation: CASRAGLNNEQFF. The chain combines TRBV2 with TRBJ2-1; tentatively, D is TRBD2 (5 bases). CDR1 and CDR2 (germline): SNHLY, FYNNEI. Trimming took off 6 bases at V and 5 bases at J, with 11 bases between the two ends. There are 13 residues in the CDR3.

This clonotype has a handful of counts. V is TRBV29-1 and J is TRBJ2-3, with a possible D match to TRBD2 (5 bases). This CDR3 spans 13 amino acids. Germline CDR1 is SQVTM and CDR2 is ANQGSEA. V lost 3 bases and J lost 4, with 11 bases in between. The CDR3 DNA sequence: TGCAGCGTTGAGAAGGGTAGCGCAGATACGCAGTATTTT. Its protein is CSVEKGSADTQYF.

V and J are TRBV2 and TRBJ2-3, with a possible D match to TRBD1 (5 bases). This CDR3 has 16 amino acids. V lost 8 bases to trimming and J lost 0 bases, with 18 bases between them. Germline V gene sequence: CDR1 SNHLY, CDR2 FYNNEI. The CDR3 is CASVELDTYSTDTQYF. The CDR3 region has the DNA TGTGCCAGCGTCGAACTGGACACCTATAGCACAGATACGCAGTATTTT. The full variable domain, with the rest looked up from reference TRBV2 and TRBJ2-3, is EPEVTQTPSHQVTQMGQEVILRCVPISNHLYFYWYRQILGQKVEFLVSFYNNEISEKSEIFDDQFSVERPDGSNFTLKIRSTKLEDSAMYFCASVELDTYSTDTQYFGPGTRLTVL.

The CDR3 loop reads CSASQSNQPQHF. The CDR3 DNA follows: TGCAGTGCTAGCCAAAGCAATCAGCCCCAGCATTTT. V is TRBV20-1 and J is TRBJ1-5, with D hard to call. V lost 3 bases, J lost 1 base, and 4 bases lay in between. The CDR3 spans 12 residues. Germline V gene data show CDR1 as DFQATT and CDR2 as SNEGSKA (reference sequence).

For the CDR3, the DNA is TGTGCCAGCAGCGGAGGTGGCAGGTCCTACGAGCAGTACTTC. Protein sequence: CASSGGGRSYEQYF. The rearrangement joins TRBV7-9 to TRBJ2-7, with D perhaps TRBD2 (5 bases). The germline CDR1 and CDR2 sequences are SEHNR and FQNEAQ (reference sequence). V shed 5 bases and J shed 1 base, with 12 bases lying between them. CDR3 length equals 14 residues.

CDR3 region: CASSLMAYNEQFF. The CDR3 DNA is TGTGCCAGCAGTCTCATGGCGTACAATGAGCAGTTCTTC. The chain uses TRBV12-3 or TRBV12-4 and TRBJ2-1; D is unresolved. V shed 5 bases and J shed 4 bases, with 9 bases lying between them. This CDR3 has 13 residues.

This clonotype occurred a few times. This chain uses TRBV6-2 or TRBV6-3 with TRBJ1-2, with a tentative D call TRBD1 (5 bases). V was trimmed by 6 bases and J by 0 bases, leaving 14 bases between them. This CDR3 has 15 residues. CDR1 is MNHEY and CDR2 is SVGEGT in the germline V gene. CDR3 amino acids: CASSRDGATNYGYTF. The CDR3 DNA reads as TGTGCCAGCAGCCGGGACGGGGCCACTAACTATGGCTACACCTTC.

The chain links TRBV3-1 to TRBJ1-2; 9 positions agree with TRBD1. J gave up 8 bases and V 1 base, and 8 bases lay outside the gene matches. The germline CDR1 and CDR2 sequences are LGHDT and YNNKEL (reference sequence). The CDR3 sequence is 15 residues long. CDR3 residues: CASSQAGQGLSGYTF. The CDR3 DNA reads TGTGCCAGCAGCCAAGCCGGACAGGGGTTGAGCGGCTACACCTTC.

This clonotype was picked up one time. The genes are TRBV30 and TRBJ2-1; no definite D call. The V gene lost 0 bases and the J gene lost 7 bases, with 10 bases spanning the gap. The CDR3 loop spans 13 amino acids. Germline-derived CDR1 and CDR2 are GTSNPN and SVGIG (reference sequence). The CDR3 region is CAWSVKGRNEQFF. The CDR3 nucleotides are TGTGCCTGGAGTGTTAAGGGTAGGAATGAGCAGTTCTTC.

The chain has TRBV20-1 and TRBJ2-7; weak D call: TRBD2 (7 bases). Trimming removed 6 bases from V and 2 bases from J, with 20 bases in between. The CDR3 has 15 amino acids. CDR1 is DFQATT, CDR2 SNEGSKA, per germline (reference sequence). The DNA of the CDR3 is TGCAGTGCCAGTGGGGGGGGCGGTAGCACCTACGAGCAGTACTTC. Residues: CSASGGGGSTYEQYF.

The chain is built from TRBV21-1 and TRBJ2-1; the D call in the table, TRBD2, was not verified against the DNA. TRBV21-1 is assigned pseudogene status. The CDR3 has 18 amino acids. The CDR3 loop reads CASSKDYPTSGRYNEQFF. The CDR3 DNA follows: TGTGCCAGCAGCAAAGATTATCCGACTAGCGGGAGGTATAATGAGCAGTTCTTC.

Many counts were recorded for this clonotype. The chain joins TRBV7-9 to TRBJ1-1; tentative D call: TRBD1 (6 bases). Between the trimmed V and J ends, which lost 5 bases and 1 base, there was a span of 11 bases. Per germline, CDR1 SEHNR and CDR2 FQNEAQ (reference sequence). The CDR3 is 14 amino acids. CDR3 coding DNA: TGTGCCAGCAGCATGGACAGTTCGAACACTGAAGCTTTCTTT. It encodes CASSMDSSNTEAFF.

Only one count was recorded for this clonotype. J is TRBJ1-6 and V is TRBV9; the D gene is possibly TRBD1 (6 bases). CDR1 and CDR2 (germline): SGDLS, YYNGEE. CDR3 length equals 15 residues. V was pared by 1 base and J by 6 bases, with 11 bases between. The CDR3 spells CASSVSGAFNSPLHF. The CDR3 nucleotides are TGTGCCAGCAGCGTATCAGGGGCATTTAATTCACCCCTCCACTTT.

The chain links TRBV2 to TRBJ2-5; a possible D gene is TRBD2 (5 bases). The V end lost 8 bases, the J end lost 4 bases, and 8 bases lay between the germline ends. The CDR3 is made up of 11 amino acids. Germline V CDR1 and CDR2: SNHLY, FYNNEI. The CDR3 DNA reads as TGTGCCAGCGGCGCGGGAGAGACCCAGTACTTC. It yields the protein CASGAGETQYF.

Only a few counts were recorded for this clonotype. This chain uses TRBV7-4 with TRBJ2-7; 7 nucleotides match TRBD2. The V gene's germline CDR1 is SGHVT and CDR2 SQSDAQ. This CDR3 is built from 13 residues. Trimming took 7 bases from V and 7 from J; bases not matched to a gene: 10. The CDR3 DNA reads as TGTGCCAGCACCTCACGCGGGAGTCCGGAGCAGTACTTC. Translation: CASTSRGSPEQYF.

The chain's CDR3 is CASTRDRDTEAFF. CDR3 DNA: TGTGCCAGCACCCGCGACAGGGACACTGAAGCTTTCTTT. The rearrangement links TRBV12-3 or TRBV12-4 to TRBJ1-1; 7 positions agree with TRBD1. J gave up 3 bases and V 7 bases, and 5 bases lay outside the gene matches. This CDR3 is built from 13 residues.

This clonotype was seen a few times. The chain joins TRBV10-1 to TRBJ1-5; no reliable D call. Trimming removed 6 bases at V and 5 bases at J, with 8 bases between. The CDR3 loop spans 12 amino acids. Germline assignment: CDR1 WNHNN and CDR2 SYGVQD (reference sequence). The CDR3 nucleotides read TGCGCCAGCAGCGATGTTGATCAGCCCCAGCATTTT. It yields the protein CASSDVDQPQHF.

V usage is TRBV5-1 and J usage is TRBJ1-4; perhaps TRBD1 as D (5 bases). This CDR3 contains 16 residues. Per germline, CDR1 SGHRS and CDR2 YFSETQ. The V and J ends lost 5 bases and 4 bases respectively, with 18 bases between them. The CDR3 DNA sequence: TGCGCCAGCAGTTTCCAAGGAGACAGCAGTAATGAAAAACTGTTTTTT. As protein: CASSFQGDSSNEKLFF.

This clonotype occurred a few times. The rearrangement joins TRBV19 to TRBJ2-1, with TRBD2 matching over 10 bases. This CDR3 comprises 15 residues. Germline values: CDR1 LNHDA, CDR2 SQIVND (reference sequence). Losses at the gene ends were 8 bases for V and 2 bases for J; bases not matched to a gene: 6. CDR3 region: CASAEREGPYNEQFF. The CDR3 coding sequence is TGTGCCAGTGCCGAGCGGGAGGGTCCCTACAATGAGCAGTTCTTC.

The chain carries TRBV4-1 and TRBJ2-1; D not resolved. V lost 2 bases and J lost 7, with 6 bases in between. The CDR3 consists of 12 residues. In germline, CDR1 is MGHRA, CDR2 YSYEKL. The CDR3 nucleotides are TGCGCCAGCAGCCAACGGGCTAATGAGCAGTTCTTC. It is translated as CASSQRANEQFF.

The J gene is TRBJ1-1, the V gene TRBV3-1; no reliable D call. Per the germline V gene, CDR1 is LGHDT and CDR2 is YNNKEL (reference sequence). The CDR3 has 11 residues. Trimming removed 7 bases at V and 3 bases at J, with 6 bases between. CDR3 bases: TGTGCCAGCAATCCGTACACTGAAGCTTTCTTT. Residues: CASNPYTEAFF.

This clonotype was observed a few times. This chain joins TRBV12-3 or TRBV12-4 and TRBJ1-2; 9 bases line up with TRBD1. With V trimmed by 1 base and J by 8 bases, 5 bases remained unmatched. The CDR3 is made up of 14 amino acids. As DNA, the CDR3 is TGTGCCAGCAGTTTAGACAGGGGGCGAAGAGGCTACACCTTC. Translation gives CASSLDRGRRGYTF.